This TCR beta chain stems from a study of T cell changes during pregnancy in multiple sclerosis. Germline V gene data show CDR1 as SGHNT and CDR2 as YYREEE (reference sequence). Between the trimmed V and J ends, which lost 1 base and 6 bases, there was a span of 8 bases. The CDR3 has 12 residues. The table came from immunoSEQ multiplex PCR; TCRdb's copy has only in-frame clones and leaves some out. The sample contains fewer than 40,000 clones, 90% of which appear only once. The genes are TRBV5-4 and TRBJ2-7, with D possibly matching TRBD2 (6 bases). This sample comprised CD8+ T cells from peripheral blood mononuclear cells, obtained after pregnancy. The clonotype was recovered from a female donor with multiple sclerosis, enrolled in a pregnancy study. Here the CDR3 reads CASSLWRAEQYF. The CDR3 bases are TGTGCCAGCAGCTTGTGGAGGGCCGAGCAGTACTTC.